Presented here are 13 T cell receptor beta chains from one specimen sequenced in a study of cytomegalovirus exposure and HLA in healthy donors. Primers for the PCR totalled 60 Vbeta and 13 Jbeta. Sequenced by immunoSEQ multiplex PCR; TCRdb stores in-frame clones only, minus some. The sample has 140,000 to 150,000 clones, 60% to 80% seen once. The sequenced sample was PBMCs. The receptors derive from a woman between 40 and 55 years old in good health and CMV-seropositive.

This rearrangement joins TRBV10-2 to TRBJ2-5; TRBD2 matches at 7 bases. The V segment lost 0 bases and the J segment 5 bases; nucleotides outside the gene matches: 6. The CDR3 is 15 amino acids. Germline V lookup: CDR1 WSHSY, CDR2 SAAADI. CDR3 bases: TGCGCCAGCAGTGAGTCACCTAGCGGTTGGGAGACCCAGTACTTC. Protein product: CASSESPSGWETQYF.

Remarks on this clone: The sample has other DNA sequences that encode this CDR3 too. V is TRBV10-3 and J is TRBJ1-4; D unresolved. The V and J ends lost 3 bases and 5 bases respectively, with 16 bases between them. CDR1 is ENHRY and CDR2 is SYGVKD in the germline V gene. The CDR3 consists of 16 residues. The CDR3 protein is CAISDSGVVKNEKLFF. CDR3 bases: TGTGCCATCAGTGATTCGGGAGTAGTAAAGAATGAAAAACTGTTTTTT.

This chain links TRBV19 with TRBJ2-1; TRBD2 might be the D (6 bases). This CDR3 has 16 residues. V lost 6 bases, J lost 7 bases, and 22 bases lay in between. Germline loops: CDR1 LNHDA, CDR2 SQIVND (reference sequence). In nucleotides, the CDR3 is TGTGCCAGTAGCTTAGGATTCGCGACTAGTAGGAATGAGCAGTTCTTC. Its translation is CASSLGFATSRNEQFF.

CDR3 nucleotides: TGTGCCAGCAGGACGGGGACAGGTAGCAATCAGCCCCAGCATTTT. It specifies CASRTGTGSNQPQHF. The rearrangement links TRBV2 to TRBJ1-5, with 8 positions matching TRBD1. J lost 0 bases, V lost 6 bases, and 4 bases had no gene match. Germline lookup yields CDR1 SNHLY and CDR2 FYNNEI. The CDR3 consists of 15 residues.

This clone appeared a single time. The V gene is TRBV5-1, the J gene TRBJ2-3, with D unresolved. The length of the CDR3 is 15 residues. Trimming removed 4 bases at V and 3 bases at J, with 15 bases between. CDR1 is SGHRS and CDR2 is YFSETQ in the germline V gene. The CDR3 loop is CASSRQADATDTQYF. CDR3 nucleotides: TGCGCCAGCAGCCGCCAAGCTGATGCAACAGATACGCAGTATTTT.

This chain links TRBV4-1 with TRBJ1-1; D not resolved. The CDR3 extends over 15 amino acids. The germline CDR1 and CDR2 sequences are MGHRA and YSYEKL. The ends were cut back, 10 bases at V and 0 bases at J, with 18 bases in the middle. DNA for the CDR3: TGCGCCATAGGCGGGATTCAGGTGATGAACACTGAAGCTTTCTTT. Protein sequence: CAIGGIQVMNTEAFF.

This chain connects TRBV7-9 to TRBJ2-7; D not certain. In germline, CDR1 is SEHNR, CDR2 FQNEAQ (reference sequence). This CDR3 has 12 residues. V shed 4 bases and J shed 3 bases, with 7 bases lying between them. CDR3 in amino acids: CASSSQVYEQYF. CDR3 sequence (DNA): TGTGCCAGCAGCTCTCAGGTCTACGAGCAGTACTTC. The full variable domain, rest sourced from reference TRBV7-9 and TRBJ2-7, is DTGVSQNPRHKITKRGQNVTFRCDPISEHNRLYWYRQTLGQGPEFLTYFQNEAQLEKSRLLSDRFSAERPKGSFSTLEIQRTEQGDSAMYLCASSSQVYEQYFGPGTRLTVT.

This clone has a single count. J is TRBJ2-1 and V is TRBV5-4; D is perhaps TRBD2 (6 bases). This CDR3 contains 16 residues. The germline CDR1 and CDR2 sequences are SGHNT and YYREEE (reference sequence). Trimming cost V 0 bases and J 6 bases, with 16 bases left between them. The CDR3, as DNA: TGTGCCAGCAGCTTGGCGGAGGGGCGAGTTGGCAATGAGCAGTTCTTC. Amino acid sequence: CASSLAEGRVGNEQFF.

To note about this clone: The sample holds other DNA sequences that translate to the same CDR3. V gene TRBV5-1 combines with J gene TRBJ2-3; 8 bases align to TRBD1. CDR3 length: 15 amino acids. The trim removed 2 bases at V and 3 bases at J, leaving 5 bases unmatched. Looked up from germline, CDR1 is SGHRS and CDR2 is YFSETQ. The CDR3 DNA sequence: TGCGCCAGCAGCTTTGGACAGGGTGGGACAGATACGCAGTATTTT. It specifies CASSFGQGGTDTQYF.

The CDR3 spells CASSASQGVALLHF. Here the CDR3 DNA reads TGTGCCAGCAGTGCGTCTCAGGGGGTGGCACTCCTCCACTTT. This chain joins TRBV6-1 and TRBJ1-6, with 7 bases matching TRBD1. Trimming cost V 4 bases and J 15 bases; bases outside gene matches: 12. The CDR3 is 14 residues long. Germline V gene data show CDR1 as MNHNS and CDR2 as SASEGT.

The chain combines TRBV5-1 with TRBJ1-5; 10 bases fit TRBD1. The CDR3 runs 15 residues. The V segment lost 4 bases and the J segment 4 bases; nucleotides outside the gene matches: 5. Germline CDR1 SGHRS, CDR2 YFSETQ. CDR3 bases: TGCGCCAGCAGCCCCGGGACAGGGGTAAATCAGCCCCAGCATTTT. It is translated as CASSPGTGVNQPQHF. The full variable domain, its missing parts supplied by reference TRBV5-1 and TRBJ1-5, is KAGVTQTPRYLIKTRGQQVTLSCSPISGHRSVSWYQQTPGQGLQFLFEYFSETQRNKGNFPGRFSGRQFSNSRSEMNVSTLELGDSALYLCASSPGTGVNQPQHFGDGTRLSIL.

The rearrangement links TRBV1 to TRBJ1-1; the table's D call, TRBD1, was not checked against the DNA. TRBV1 has pseudogene status. The CDR3 has 17 amino acids. Written as DNA, the CDR3 is TGCACCAGCAGCCATCCTAAGCACGGCAGGGGTGATACTGAAGCTTTCTTT. Encoded protein: CTSSHPKHGRGDTEAFF.

This chain uses TRBV18 with TRBJ1-2; 10 positions agree with TRBD1. V lost 2 bases and J lost 4; bases outside the gene matches: 4. This CDR3 is built from 15 residues. The germline gives CDR1 KGHSH, CDR2 LQKENI. CDR3 sequence (DNA): TGTGCCAGCTCACCAAGGGACAGGGGTGCCTATGGCTACACCTTC. Encoded protein: CASSPRDRGAYGYTF.